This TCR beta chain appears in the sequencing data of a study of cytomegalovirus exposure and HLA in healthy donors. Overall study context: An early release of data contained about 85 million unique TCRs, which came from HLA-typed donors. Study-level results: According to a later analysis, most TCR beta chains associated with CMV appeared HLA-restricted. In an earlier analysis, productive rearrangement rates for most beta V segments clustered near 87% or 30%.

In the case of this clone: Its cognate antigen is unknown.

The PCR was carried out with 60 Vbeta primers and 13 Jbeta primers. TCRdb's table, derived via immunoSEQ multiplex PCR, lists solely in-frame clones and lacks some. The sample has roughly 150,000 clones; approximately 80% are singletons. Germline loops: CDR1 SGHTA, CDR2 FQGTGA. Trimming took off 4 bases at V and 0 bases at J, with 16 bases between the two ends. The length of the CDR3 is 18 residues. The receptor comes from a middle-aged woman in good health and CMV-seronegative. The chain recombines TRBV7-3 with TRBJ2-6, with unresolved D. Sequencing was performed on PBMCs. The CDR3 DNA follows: TGTGCCAGCAGCTCCTTGACACCCGACCCCTCTGGGGCCAACGTCCTGACTTTC. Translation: CASSSLTPDPSGANVLTF.